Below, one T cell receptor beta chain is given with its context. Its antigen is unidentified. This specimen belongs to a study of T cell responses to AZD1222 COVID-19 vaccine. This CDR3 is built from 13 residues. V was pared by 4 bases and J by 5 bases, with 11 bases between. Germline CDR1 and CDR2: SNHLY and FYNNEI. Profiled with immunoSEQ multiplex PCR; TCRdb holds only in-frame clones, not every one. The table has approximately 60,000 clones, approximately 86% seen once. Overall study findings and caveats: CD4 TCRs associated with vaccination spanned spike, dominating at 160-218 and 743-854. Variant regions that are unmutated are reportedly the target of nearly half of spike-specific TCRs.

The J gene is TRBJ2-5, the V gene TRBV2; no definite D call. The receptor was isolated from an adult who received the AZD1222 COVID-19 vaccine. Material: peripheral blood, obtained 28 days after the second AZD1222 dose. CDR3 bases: TGTGCCAGCAGTGTACGCGGTGCGGAGACCCAGTACTTC. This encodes CASSVRGAETQYF.